This T cell receptor (beta chain) was documented in a study of cytomegalovirus exposure and HLA in healthy donors. V shed 5 bases, J shed 5 bases, and the junction held 8 bases outside the gene matches. The germline V gene encodes CDR1 SGHTA and CDR2 FQGNSA. CDR3 length: 14 residues. The data were produced by immunoSEQ multiplex PCR, yet TCRdb's version contains in-frame clones alone and is incomplete. Counted here are 170,000 or so clones, 80% to 85% occurring once; the ten biggest clones make up around 2.8%. Sequenced material: PBMCs. This chain joins TRBV7-2 and TRBJ1-1, with 7 bases that match TRBD1. The receptor's source is a woman under 30 in good health and CMV-seropositive. The CDR3 protein is CASSRGQIRTEAFF. The CDR3 DNA sequence: TGTGCCAGCAGCCGGGGACAGATACGTACTGAAGCTTTCTTT.